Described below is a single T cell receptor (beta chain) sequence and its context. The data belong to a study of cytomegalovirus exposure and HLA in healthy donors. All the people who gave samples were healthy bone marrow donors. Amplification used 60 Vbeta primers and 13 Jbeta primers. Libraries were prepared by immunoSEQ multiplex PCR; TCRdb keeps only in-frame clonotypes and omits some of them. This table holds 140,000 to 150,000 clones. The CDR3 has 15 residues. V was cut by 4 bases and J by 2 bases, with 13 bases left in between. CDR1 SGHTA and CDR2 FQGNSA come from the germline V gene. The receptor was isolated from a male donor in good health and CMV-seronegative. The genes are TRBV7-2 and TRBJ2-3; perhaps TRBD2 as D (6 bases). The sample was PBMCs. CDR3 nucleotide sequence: TGTGCCAGCAGCTACCAGCGGGTGGTCACAGATACGCAGTATTTT. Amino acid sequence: CASSYQRVVTDTQYF.